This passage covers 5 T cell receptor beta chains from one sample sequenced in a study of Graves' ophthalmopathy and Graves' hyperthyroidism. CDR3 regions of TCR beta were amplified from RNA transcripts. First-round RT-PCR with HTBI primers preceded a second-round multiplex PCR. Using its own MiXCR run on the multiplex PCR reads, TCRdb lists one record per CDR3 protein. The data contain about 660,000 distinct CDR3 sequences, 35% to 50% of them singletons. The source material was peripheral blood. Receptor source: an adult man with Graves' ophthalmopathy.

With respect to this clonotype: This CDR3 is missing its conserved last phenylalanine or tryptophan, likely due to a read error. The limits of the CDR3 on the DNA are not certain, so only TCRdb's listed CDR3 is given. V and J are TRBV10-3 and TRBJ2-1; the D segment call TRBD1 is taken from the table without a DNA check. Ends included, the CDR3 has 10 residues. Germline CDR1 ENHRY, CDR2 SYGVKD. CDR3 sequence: CAISGQGALT.

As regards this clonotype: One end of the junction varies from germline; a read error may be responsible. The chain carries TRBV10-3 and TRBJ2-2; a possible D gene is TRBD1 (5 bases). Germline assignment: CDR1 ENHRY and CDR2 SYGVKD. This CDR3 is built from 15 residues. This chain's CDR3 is CASSEGVVNTGELFF. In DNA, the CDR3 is TGTGCCAGCAGTGAAGGGGTGGTGAACACCGGGGAGCTGTTTTTT.

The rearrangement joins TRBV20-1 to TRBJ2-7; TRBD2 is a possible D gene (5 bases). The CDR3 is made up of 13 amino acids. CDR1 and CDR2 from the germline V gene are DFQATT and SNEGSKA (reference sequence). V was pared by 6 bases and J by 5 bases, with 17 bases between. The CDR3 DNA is TGCAGTGCCTGGATGGCTAGCTCTGACGAGCAGTACTTC. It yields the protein CSAWMASSDEQYF.

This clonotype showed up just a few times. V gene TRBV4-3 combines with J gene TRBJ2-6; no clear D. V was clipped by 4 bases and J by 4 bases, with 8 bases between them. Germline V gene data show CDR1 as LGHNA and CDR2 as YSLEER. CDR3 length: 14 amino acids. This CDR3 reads CASSLLTGANVLTF. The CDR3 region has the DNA TGCGCCAGCAGCCTACTTACAGGGGCCAACGTCCTGACTTTC.

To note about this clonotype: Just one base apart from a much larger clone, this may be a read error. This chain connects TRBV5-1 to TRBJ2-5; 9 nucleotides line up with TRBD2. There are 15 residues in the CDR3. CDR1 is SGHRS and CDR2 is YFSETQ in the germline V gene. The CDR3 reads CASSPSGRLQETQCF. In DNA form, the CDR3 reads TGCGCCAGCAGCCCCAGCGGGAGGCTCCAAGAGACCCAGTGCTTC.